A single sample gave rise to the 8 T cell receptor beta chains below, sequenced in a study of blood T cell repertoires in COVID-19. Clones were read by immunoSEQ multiplex PCR, and TCRdb kept only the in-frame ones, dropping some. Among roughly 260,000 clones listed, more than 75% were seen once. The sample consisted of PBMCs or T cells enriched from blood (not recorded which). These receptors were taken from a woman between 18 and 29 years old who had recovered from COVID-19.

With regard to this clone: No conserved phenylalanine or tryptophan ends this CDR3, so it is likely a read error. It is unclear where the CDR3 begins or ends on the DNA, so no DNA is shown, and the CDR3 is as TCRdb lists it. This chain uses TRBV6-2 or TRBV6-3 with TRBJ2-7; the table gives TRBD2 as D, unverified against the DNA. Germline values: CDR1 MNHEY, CDR2 SVGEGT. The CDR3 totals 12 residues, both ends included. The CDR3 loop reads CASSHGGLSIFA.

The J gene is TRBJ1-1, the V gene TRBV6-2 or TRBV6-3; D is possibly TRBD1 (5 bases). The CDR3 is made up of 13 amino acids. CDR1 is MNHEY and CDR2 is SVGEGT in the germline V gene. The V gene lost 2 bases and the J gene lost 6 bases, with 10 bases spanning the gap. The chain's CDR3 is CASSYGWGAEAFF. Written as DNA, the CDR3 is TGTGCCAGCAGTTACGGCTGGGGGGCTGAAGCTTTCTTT.

This chain joins TRBV25-1 and TRBJ2-7, with 9 bases fitting TRBD1. J was trimmed by 3 bases and V by 4 bases; bases with no gene match: 4. CDR1 and CDR2 from the germline V gene are MGHDK and SYGVNS. The CDR3 covers 14 residues. The CDR3 region has the DNA TGTGCCAGCAGTGTGGGACAGGGAAACTACGAGCAGTACTTC. Protein sequence: CASSVGQGNYEQYF.

J is TRBJ1-1 and V is TRBV28; TRBD1 might be the D (6 bases). The CDR3 consists of 16 residues. V was pared by 0 bases and J by 6 bases, with 17 bases between. Looked up from germline, CDR1 is MDHEN and CDR2 is SYDVKM. CDR3 amino acids: CASSLWRGGRDAEAFF. CDR3 DNA: TGTGCCAGCAGTTTATGGAGGGGGGGCAGGGACGCTGAAGCTTTCTTT.

This chain links TRBV27 with TRBJ2-7, with 8 bases identical to TRBD2. Looked up from germline, CDR1 is MNHEY and CDR2 is SMNVEV (reference sequence). The trim removed 5 bases at V and 4 bases at J, leaving 16 bases unmatched. This CDR3 region has 17 residues. In DNA, the CDR3 is TGTGCCAGCAGTGGGACGGCTGTCGGACTAGCTTTATACGAGCAGTACTTC. Protein: CASSGTAVGLALYEQYF.

The V gene is TRBV28, the J gene TRBJ1-3; D unresolved. The CDR3 extends over 17 amino acids. Trimming cost V 2 bases and J 4 bases, with 18 bases left between them. The germline CDR1 and CDR2 sequences are MDHEN and SYDVKM. The CDR3 region is CASSLSGGRRLGNTIYF. DNA of the CDR3: TGTGCCAGCAGTTTAAGTGGTGGCAGGCGCTTAGGAAACACCATATATTTT.

There are a few counts of this clone. The V gene is TRBV10-2, the J gene TRBJ2-2; unclear D gene. The CDR3 contains 15 residues. Germline V gene sequence: CDR1 WSHSY, CDR2 SAAADI. V was clipped by 3 bases and J by 5 bases, with 13 bases between them. The CDR3, as DNA: TGCGCCAGCAGTGACAGTCAGAAGTTAACCGGGGAGCTGTTTTTT. Translation gives CASSDSQKLTGELFF.

The chain recombines TRBV12-5 with TRBJ2-2; TRBD1 aligns across 7 bases. The CDR3 spans 16 residues. The V gene end was trimmed by 4 bases and the J gene end by 1 base; junction bases not matched to a gene: 6. Germline values: CDR1 LGHNT, CDR2 FRNRAP. The CDR3 sequence is CASGWMTGRNTGELFF. The CDR3 DNA is TGTGCTAGTGGTTGGATGACAGGGAGGAACACCGGGGAGCTGTTTTTT.